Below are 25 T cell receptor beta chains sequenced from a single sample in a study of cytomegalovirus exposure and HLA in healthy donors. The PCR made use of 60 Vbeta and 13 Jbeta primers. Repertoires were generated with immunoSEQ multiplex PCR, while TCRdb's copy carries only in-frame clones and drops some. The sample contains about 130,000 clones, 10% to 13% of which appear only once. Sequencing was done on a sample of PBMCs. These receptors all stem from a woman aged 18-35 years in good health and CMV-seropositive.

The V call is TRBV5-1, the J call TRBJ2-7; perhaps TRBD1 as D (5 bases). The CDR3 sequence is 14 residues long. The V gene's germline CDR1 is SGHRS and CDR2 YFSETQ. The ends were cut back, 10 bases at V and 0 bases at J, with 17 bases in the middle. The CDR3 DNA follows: TGCGCCGGCCACTGGACACTCAGCTCCTACGAGCAGTACTTC. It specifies CAGHWTLSSYEQYF.

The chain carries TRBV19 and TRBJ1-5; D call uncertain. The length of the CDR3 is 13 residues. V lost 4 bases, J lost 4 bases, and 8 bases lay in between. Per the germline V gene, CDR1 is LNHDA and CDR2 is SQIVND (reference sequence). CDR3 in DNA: TGTGCCAGTAGTAAGAGGGATAATCAGCCCCAGCATTTT. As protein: CASSKRDNQPQHF.

CDR3 amino acids: CASSLDLGADEQYF. DNA for the CDR3: TGCGCCAGCAGCTTGGATCTGGGGGCCGACGAGCAGTACTTC. The genes are TRBV5-1 and TRBJ2-7; tentative D call: TRBD1 (6 bases). Trimming pared 0 bases from V and 5 bases from J, leaving 12 bases between. Per germline, CDR1 SGHRS and CDR2 YFSETQ. The CDR3 extends over 14 amino acids.

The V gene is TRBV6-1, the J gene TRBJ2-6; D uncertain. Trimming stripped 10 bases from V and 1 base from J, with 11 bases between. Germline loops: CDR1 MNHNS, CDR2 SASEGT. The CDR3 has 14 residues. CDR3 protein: CATTHGSGANVLTF. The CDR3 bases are TGTGCCACTACGCACGGGTCTGGGGCCAACGTCCTGACTTTC.

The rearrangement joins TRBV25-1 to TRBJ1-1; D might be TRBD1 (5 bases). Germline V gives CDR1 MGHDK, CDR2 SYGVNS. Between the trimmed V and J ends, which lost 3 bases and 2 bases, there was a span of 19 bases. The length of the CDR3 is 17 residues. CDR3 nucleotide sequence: TGTGCCAGCAGTGAGTCAGGGCTTGGGGCCGTAAACACTGAAGCTTTCTTT. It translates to CASSESGLGAVNTEAFF.

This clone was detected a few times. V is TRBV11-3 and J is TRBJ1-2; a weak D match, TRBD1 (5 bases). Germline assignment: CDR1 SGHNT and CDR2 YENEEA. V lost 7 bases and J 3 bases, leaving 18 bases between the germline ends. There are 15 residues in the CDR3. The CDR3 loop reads CASTPNGGEDYGYTF. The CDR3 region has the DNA TGTGCCAGCACCCCAAACGGGGGAGAGGACTATGGCTACACCTTC. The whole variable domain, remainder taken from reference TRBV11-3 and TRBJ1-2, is EAGVVQSPRYKIIEKKQPVAFWCNPISGHNTLYWYLQNLGQGPELLIRYENEEAVDDSQLPKDRFSAERLKGVDSTLKIQPAELGDSAVYLCASTPNGGEDYGYTFGSGTRLTVV.

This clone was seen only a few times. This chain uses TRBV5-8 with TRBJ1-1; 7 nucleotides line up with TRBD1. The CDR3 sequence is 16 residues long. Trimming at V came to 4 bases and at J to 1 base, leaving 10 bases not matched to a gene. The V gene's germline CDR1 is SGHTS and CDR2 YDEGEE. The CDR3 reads CASSIRDSKQNTEAFF. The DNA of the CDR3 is TGTGCCAGCAGCATCCGGGACAGCAAACAGAACACTGAAGCTTTCTTT.

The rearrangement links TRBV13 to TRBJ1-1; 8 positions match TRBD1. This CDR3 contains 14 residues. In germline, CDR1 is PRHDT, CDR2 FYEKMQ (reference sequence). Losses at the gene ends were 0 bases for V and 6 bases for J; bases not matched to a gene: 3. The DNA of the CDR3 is TGTGCCAGCAGCTTAGGCAGGGGGCGCCCTGAAGCTTTCTTT. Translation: CASSLGRGRPEAFF.

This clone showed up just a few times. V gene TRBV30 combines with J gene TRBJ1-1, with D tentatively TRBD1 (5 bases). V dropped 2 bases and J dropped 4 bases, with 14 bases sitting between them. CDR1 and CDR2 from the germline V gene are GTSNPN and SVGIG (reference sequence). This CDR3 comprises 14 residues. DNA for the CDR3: TGTGCCTGGAGTCTGGGGCTGGGGGGCACTGAAGCTTTCTTT. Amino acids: CAWSLGLGGTEAFF.

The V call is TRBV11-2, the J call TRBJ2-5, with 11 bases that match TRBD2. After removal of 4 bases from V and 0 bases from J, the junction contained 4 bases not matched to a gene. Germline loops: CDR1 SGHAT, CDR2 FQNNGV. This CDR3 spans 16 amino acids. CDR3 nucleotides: TGTGCCAGCAGCTCAATAGCGGGAGGGAACCAAGAGACCCAGTACTTC. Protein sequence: CASSSIAGGNQETQYF.

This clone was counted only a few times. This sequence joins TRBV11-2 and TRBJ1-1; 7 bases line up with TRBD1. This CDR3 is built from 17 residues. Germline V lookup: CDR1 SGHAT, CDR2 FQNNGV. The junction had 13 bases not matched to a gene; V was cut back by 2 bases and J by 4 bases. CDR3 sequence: CASSLPGGQDLSTEAFF. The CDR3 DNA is TGTGCCAGCAGCTTACCCGGCGGACAGGATTTGAGCACTGAAGCTTTCTTT.

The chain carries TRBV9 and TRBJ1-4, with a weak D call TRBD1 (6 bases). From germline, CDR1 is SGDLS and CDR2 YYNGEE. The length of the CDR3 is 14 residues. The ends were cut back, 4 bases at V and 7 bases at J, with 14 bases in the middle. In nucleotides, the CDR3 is TGTGCCAGCAGCAGGGACATGAGAAGTGAAAAACTGTTTTTT. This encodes CASSRDMRSEKLFF.

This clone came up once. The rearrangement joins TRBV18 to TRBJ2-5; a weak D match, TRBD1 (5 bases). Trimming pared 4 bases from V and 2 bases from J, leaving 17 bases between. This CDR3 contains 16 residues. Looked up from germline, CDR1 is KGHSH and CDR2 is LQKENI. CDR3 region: CASSRRTLSFQETQYF. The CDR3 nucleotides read TGTGCCAGCTCACGCCGGACATTGTCGTTTCAAGAGACCCAGTACTTC.

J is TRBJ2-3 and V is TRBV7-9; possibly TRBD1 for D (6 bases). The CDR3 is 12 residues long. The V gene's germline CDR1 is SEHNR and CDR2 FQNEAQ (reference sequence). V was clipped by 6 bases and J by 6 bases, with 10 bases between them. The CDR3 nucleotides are TGTGCCAGCAGGTCAGGGGAGGATACGCAGTATTTT. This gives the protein CASRSGEDTQYF.

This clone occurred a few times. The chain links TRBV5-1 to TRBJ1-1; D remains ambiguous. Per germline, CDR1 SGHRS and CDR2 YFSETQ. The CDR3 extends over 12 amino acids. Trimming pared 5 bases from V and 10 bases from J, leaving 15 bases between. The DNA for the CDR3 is TGCGCCAGCAGAAGAGGAGAGGGTGGAGCTTTCTTT. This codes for CASRRGEGGAFF. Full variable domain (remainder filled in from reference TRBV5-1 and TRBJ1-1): KAGVTQTPRYLIKTRGQQVTLSCSPISGHRSVSWYQQTPGQGLQFLFEYFSETQRNKGNFPGRFSGRQFSNSRSEMNVSTLELGDSALYLCASRRGEGGAFFGQGTRLTVV.

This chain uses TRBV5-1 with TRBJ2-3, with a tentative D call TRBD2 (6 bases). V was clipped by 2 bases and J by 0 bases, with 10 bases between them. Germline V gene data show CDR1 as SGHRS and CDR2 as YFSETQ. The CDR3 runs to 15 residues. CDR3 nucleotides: TGCGCCAGCAGCTTTCAGGGAGGTAGCACAGATACGCAGTATTTT. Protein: CASSFQGGSTDTQYF.

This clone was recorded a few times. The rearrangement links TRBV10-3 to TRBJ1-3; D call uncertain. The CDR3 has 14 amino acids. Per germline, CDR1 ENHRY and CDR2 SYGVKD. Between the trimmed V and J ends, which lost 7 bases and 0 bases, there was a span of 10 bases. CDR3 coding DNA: TGTGCCATCACCGCAGGTGACTCTGGAAACACCATATATTTT. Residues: CAITAGDSGNTIYF.

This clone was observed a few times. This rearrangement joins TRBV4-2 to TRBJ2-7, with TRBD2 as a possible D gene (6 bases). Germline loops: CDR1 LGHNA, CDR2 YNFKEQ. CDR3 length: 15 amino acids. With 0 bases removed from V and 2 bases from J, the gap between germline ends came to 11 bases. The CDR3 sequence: CASSQDPWGAYEQYF. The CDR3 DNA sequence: TGTGCCAGCAGCCAAGACCCCTGGGGGGCCTACGAGCAGTACTTC.

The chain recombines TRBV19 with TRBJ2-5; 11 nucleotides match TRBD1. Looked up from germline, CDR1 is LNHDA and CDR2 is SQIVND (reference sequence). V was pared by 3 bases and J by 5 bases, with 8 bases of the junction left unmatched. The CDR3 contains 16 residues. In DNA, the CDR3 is TGTGCCAGTAGTATCGGGGGGACAGGGGGGCGGGAGACCCAGTACTTC. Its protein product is CASSIGGTGGRETQYF.

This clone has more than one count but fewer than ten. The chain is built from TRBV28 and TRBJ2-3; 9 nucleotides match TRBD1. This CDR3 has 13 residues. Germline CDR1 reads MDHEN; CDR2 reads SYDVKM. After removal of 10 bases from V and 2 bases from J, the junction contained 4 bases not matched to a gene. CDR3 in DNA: TGTGCCACCTGGGACAGGGACACAGATACGCAGTATTTT. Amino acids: CATWDRDTDTQYF.

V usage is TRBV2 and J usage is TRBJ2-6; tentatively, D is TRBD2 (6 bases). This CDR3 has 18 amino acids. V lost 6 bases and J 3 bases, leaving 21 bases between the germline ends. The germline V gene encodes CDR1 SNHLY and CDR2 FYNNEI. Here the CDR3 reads CASSPGTGGTGGANVLTF. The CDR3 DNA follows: TGTGCCAGCAGCCCCGGGACCGGTGGGACTGGTGGGGCCAACGTCCTGACTTTC.

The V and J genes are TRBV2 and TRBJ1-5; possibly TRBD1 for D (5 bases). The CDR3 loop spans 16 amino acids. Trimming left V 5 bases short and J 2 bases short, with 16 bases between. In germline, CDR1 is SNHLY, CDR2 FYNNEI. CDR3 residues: CASSSDGGSGNQPQHF. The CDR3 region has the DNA TGTGCCAGCAGTTCCGACGGGGGGTCGGGCAATCAGCCCCAGCATTTT.

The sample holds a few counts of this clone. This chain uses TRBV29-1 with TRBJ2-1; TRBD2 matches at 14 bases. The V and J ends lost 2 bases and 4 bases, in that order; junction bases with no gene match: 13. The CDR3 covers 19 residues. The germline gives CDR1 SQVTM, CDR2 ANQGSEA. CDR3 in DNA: TGCAGCGTTGAAACACGACTAGCGGGAGGGCCCCCCTTTTACAATGAGCAGTTCTTC. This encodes CSVETRLAGGPPFYNEQFF.

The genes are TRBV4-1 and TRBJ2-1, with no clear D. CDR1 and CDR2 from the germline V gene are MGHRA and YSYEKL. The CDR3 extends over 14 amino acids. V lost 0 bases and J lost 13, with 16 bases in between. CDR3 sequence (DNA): TGCGCCAGCAGCCAAGATAAGCCCCAAAGTAAACAGTTCTTC. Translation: CASSQDKPQSKQFF.

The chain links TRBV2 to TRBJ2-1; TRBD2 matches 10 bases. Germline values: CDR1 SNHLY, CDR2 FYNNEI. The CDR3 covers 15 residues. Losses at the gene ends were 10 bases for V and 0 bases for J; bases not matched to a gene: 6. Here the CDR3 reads CATGSSGSSYNEQFF. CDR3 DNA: TGTGCCACCGGGTCTAGCGGGAGCTCCTACAATGAGCAGTTCTTC.